This T cell receptor (beta chain) was sequenced for a study of technical replicates of blood from several donors. V was cut by 4 bases and J by 2 bases, with 11 bases left in between. The CDR3 length is 14 residues. Germline lookup yields CDR1 LNHDA and CDR2 SQIVND (reference sequence). Profiled with immunoSEQ multiplex PCR; TCRdb holds only in-frame clones, not every one. The table records about 84,000 clones, roughly 98% of them present only once. This receptor was obtained from a human donor in good health. The chain links TRBV19 to TRBJ2-5; perhaps TRBD1 as D (6 bases). The source material was T cells isolated from PBMCs. CDR3 sequence: CASSKQGLQETQYF. In nucleotides, the CDR3 is TGTGCCAGTAGTAAACAGGGTTTGCAAGAGACCCAGTACTTC.